This TCR beta chain was sequenced for a study of cytomegalovirus exposure and HLA in healthy donors. Study-wide background: From about 200 million T cells, an earlier analysis saw roughly 110 million unique TCR beta sequences.

CDR1 is SEHNR and CDR2 is FQNEAQ in the germline V gene (reference sequence). Trimming removed 1 base from V and 0 bases from J, with 10 bases in between. The CDR3 contains 16 residues. Primers included in the PCR were 60 Vbeta and 13 Jbeta primers. In the source study's methods: There were around 80 million unique TCR beta chains by a later count, and approximately 12 million of them were shared. TCRdb's table, derived via immunoSEQ multiplex PCR, lists solely in-frame clones and lacks some. V and J calls and clone size are copied from that table; D and trimming were computed from the DNA. The sample holds 100,000 or so clones, 75% seen once. Study-wide results and caveats: In a later analysis, TCR beta V- and J-gene trimming was associated with a missense DCLRE1C variant.

A note on this clone: Its antigen is unknown.

V usage is TRBV7-9 and J usage is TRBJ1-5, with D hard to call. The receptor was derived from a man in his forties or fifties in good health and CMV-seronegative. Sequenced: PBMCs. CDR3 region: CASSLGLRDSNQPQHF. The CDR3 DNA reads TGTGCCAGCAGCTTAGGTCTTCGAGATAGCAATCAGCCCCAGCATTTT.